Sequencing of this T cell receptor (beta chain) was carried out in a study of T cell repertoires in cytomegalovirus infection. General study findings and limits: Identification of carriers of CMV plus the relevant HLA was performed using cumulative public TCR beta family frequency.

TCRdb recomputed calls from the reads with MiXCR, one row per CDR3 protein. The sample includes hundreds of thousands of distinct CDR3 sequences, under 35% of them seen just once. This clonotype was counted only a few times. The antigen remains unidentified. The V segment lost 6 bases and the J segment 3 bases; nucleotides outside the gene matches: 7. The CDR3 runs 15 residues. Germline CDR1 and CDR2: SGHTA and FQGNSA. Sequenced material: cultured PBMCs, taken from culture after CMV antigen stimulation. The V call is TRBV7-2, the J call TRBJ1-5, with 8 nucleotides matching TRBD1. This TCR was sampled from a human donor in good health (CMV status not recorded). Some clones in this sample may be carry-over from other donors' samples. The CDR3 region has the DNA TGTGCCAGCAGTTTTACGGGACAGGACAATCAGCCCCAGCATTTT. The encoded protein is CASSFTGQDNQPQHF.